The clone carrying this TCR beta chain was counted a few times. Its antigen remains unidentified. The data were taken from a study of beta chain features in type 1 diabetes. Regarding the study as a whole: Moderate yet significant TCRB CDR3 shortening was seen in Type 1 diabetes patients in all four CD4+ subsets.

Donors contributed one heparinised blood draw apiece, averaging around 100 mL. Reverse transcription of all isolated RNA meant that expressed TCRB transcripts were sequenced. The repertoire was sequenced with immunoSEQ multiplex PCR; TCRdb's copy has only in-frame clones and lacks some. The sample contains 100,000 to 150,000 clones, around 16% of which appear only once. The sample comprised central memory CD4+ T cells from blood. The receptor's source is a man younger than 30 with type 1 diabetes.

This chain's CDR3 is CASSPKAASGDTGELFF. The CDR3 bases are TGCGCCAGCAGCCCCAAGGCAGCTAGCGGGGACACCGGGGAGCTGTTTTTT. The rearrangement links TRBV4-3 to TRBJ2-2; 9 bases align to TRBD2. V was pared by 4 bases and J by 3 bases, with 9 bases of the junction left unmatched. Germline values: CDR1 LGHNA, CDR2 YSLEER. The CDR3 is made up of 17 amino acids.